These 17 T cell receptor beta chains originate from one sample sequenced in a study of blood T cell repertoires in COVID-19. TCRdb's copy holds only in-frame clones and misses some; the assay was immunoSEQ multiplex PCR. This table has some 200,000 clones, about 92% appearing once. The sequenced sample was peripheral blood. These TCRs come from a man younger than 45 with acute or convalescent COVID-19.

The genes are TRBV6-5 and TRBJ1-3; D not certain. The CDR3 loop spans 15 amino acids. V was cut by 5 bases and J by 4 bases, with 15 bases left in between. Germline CDR1 is MNHEY and CDR2 is SVGAGI. The chain's CDR3 is CASSPRPPAGNTIYF. CDR3 DNA: TGTGCCAGCAGTCCGAGGCCCCCGGCGGGAAACACCATATATTTT.

This chain joins TRBV6-5 and TRBJ2-7, with 10 bases matching TRBD1. The junction had 9 bases not matched to a gene; V was cut back by 0 bases and J by 7 bases. Germline V gives CDR1 MNHEY, CDR2 SVGAGI. This CDR3 has 16 residues. The CDR3 DNA reads as TGTGCCAGCAGTTACTCGTTTGGGGACAGGGGTCTTGAGCAGTACTTC. Translated, it gives CASSYSFGDRGLEQYF.

V gene TRBV14 combines with J gene TRBJ2-1; 10 nucleotides line up with TRBD2. Germline V gives CDR1 SGHDN, CDR2 FVKESK. This CDR3 has 16 residues. The trim removed 3 bases at V and 4 bases at J, leaving 6 bases unmatched. CDR3 sequence (DNA): TGTGCCAGCAGCCAGCCCGGGACTAGCGCATACAATGAGCAGTTCTTC. Amino acids: CASSQPGTSAYNEQFF.

The chain joins TRBV28 to TRBJ1-1; a possible D gene is TRBD1 (5 bases). The CDR3 has 11 amino acids. Trimming stripped 11 bases from V and 8 bases from J, with 15 bases between. From germline, CDR1 is MDHEN and CDR2 SYDVKM. The CDR3 protein is CASRGSREAFF. The CDR3 DNA is TGTGCCTCGCGGGGGAGCAGGGAAGCTTTCTTT.

The rearrangement uses TRBV7-3 and TRBJ2-2, with D hard to call. The ends were cut back, 3 bases at V and 1 base at J, with 3 bases in the middle. Germline CDR1 is SGHTA and CDR2 is FQGTGA. This CDR3 comprises 13 residues. The CDR3 loop is CASSLRNTGELFF. The CDR3, as DNA: TGTGCCAGCAGCTTGAGGAACACCGGGGAGCTGTTTTTT.

Comments on this clone: One end of the junction does not line up with germline, which may come from a read error. The rearrangement links TRBV28 to TRBJ1-6; 8 bases match TRBD1. This CDR3 is 13 amino acids long. CDR1 MDHEN and CDR2 SYDVKM come from the germline V gene. This CDR3 is CASSLGWRGQEAF. CDR3 DNA sequence: TGTGCCAGCAGTTTAGGGTGGAGGGGACAGGAGGCGTTT.

The chain has TRBV28 and TRBJ2-3, with 9 bases that match TRBD2. V shed 1 base and J 0 bases; nucleotides not matched to a gene: 2. The CDR3 is 16 amino acids. Germline values: CDR1 MDHEN, CDR2 SYDVKM. The chain's CDR3 is CASSLFTSGSTDTQYF. Here the CDR3 DNA reads TGTGCCAGCAGTTTATTTACTAGCGGGAGCACAGATACGCAGTATTTT.

As concerns this clone: This specimen includes other DNA sequences encoding the same CDR3. This chain joins TRBV9 and TRBJ1-1; the D is unclear. This CDR3 is built from 13 residues. The germline V gene encodes CDR1 SGDLS and CDR2 YYNGEE. Trimming shortened V by 2 bases and J by 1 base, and 6 bases separated the two germline ends. The CDR3 region is CASSVGRNTEAFF. The CDR3, as DNA: TGTGCCAGCAGCGTCGGGAGGAACACTGAAGCTTTCTTT.

The rearrangement uses TRBV24-1 and TRBJ2-2; 9 nucleotides align to TRBD2. V was clipped by 6 bases and J by 7 bases; unmatched bases: 5. The V gene's germline CDR1 is KGHDR and CDR2 SFDVKD. There are 14 residues in the CDR3. This CDR3 is CATSTGLAGGELFF. CDR3 sequence (DNA): TGTGCCACCAGTACGGGACTAGCTGGCGGGGAGCTGTTTTTT.

The genes are TRBV2 and TRBJ2-1; 12 positions agree with TRBD2. The CDR3 runs to 14 residues. Germline-derived CDR1 and CDR2 are SNHLY and FYNNEI. Unmatched junction bases numbered 1, after V lost 0 bases and J lost 10 bases. The CDR3 sequence is CASSEALAGGEQFF. CDR3 sequence (DNA): TGTGCCAGCAGTGAAGCGCTAGCGGGGGGGGAGCAGTTCTTC. Full variable domain (missing parts from reference TRBV2 and TRBJ2-1): EPEVTQTPSHQVTQMGQEVILRCVPISNHLYFYWYRQILGQKVEFLVSFYNNEISEKSEIFDDQFSVERPDGSNFTLKIRSTKLEDSAMYFCASSEALAGGEQFFGPGTRLTVL.

The genes are TRBV7-9 and TRBJ2-5; TRBD1 matches at 10 bases. CDR1 is SEHNR, CDR2 FQNEAQ, per germline (reference sequence). V shed 2 bases and J 5 bases; nucleotides not matched to a gene: 8. The CDR3 length is 16 residues. CDR3 sequence (DNA): TGTGCCAGCAGCTTATCCCTGGGACAGGGGTTTGAGACCCAGTACTTC. As protein: CASSLSLGQGFETQYF.

This clone was seen once. This chain uses TRBV28 with TRBJ1-5, with D unresolved. Trimming stripped 2 bases from V and 0 bases from J, with 5 bases between. This CDR3 has 14 residues. Germline V gene lookup returns CDR1 MDHEN and CDR2 SYDVKM. In DNA, the CDR3 is TGTGCCAGCAGTTTAATCCTTAGCAATCAGCCCCAGCATTTT. It specifies CASSLILSNQPQHF.

The chain joins TRBV24-1 to TRBJ2-5; 7 bases are a match to TRBD1. In germline, CDR1 is KGHDR, CDR2 SFDVKD. This CDR3 region has 14 residues. V was pared by 0 bases and J by 5 bases, with 2 bases of the junction left unmatched. CDR3 coding DNA: TGTGCCACCAGTGATTTGGACAGGGTGGAGACCCAGTACTTC. Translation gives CATSDLDRVETQYF.

The chain links TRBV7-2 to TRBJ1-5; a weak D match, TRBD1 (6 bases). Germline lookup yields CDR1 SGHTA and CDR2 FQGNSA. V lost 5 bases and J 4 bases, leaving 15 bases between the germline ends. The CDR3 loop spans 15 amino acids. The CDR3 loop is CASSPTGGGNQPQHF. The CDR3 nucleotides are TGTGCCAGCAGCCCTACGGGAGGGGGTAATCAGCCCCAGCATTTT.

The chain uses TRBV21-1 and TRBJ2-1; the D call TRBD2 from the table was never checked on the DNA. TRBV21-1 is designated a pseudogene. The CDR3 has 14 amino acids. The CDR3 reads CASSRAGSYNEQFF. The CDR3 region has the DNA TGTGCCAGCAGCAGAGCGGGGAGCTACAATGAGCAGTTCTTC.

By share of the sample, this clone is medium-sized. This CDR3 is CASSPGGARETQYF. The DNA of the CDR3 is TGTGCCAGCAGCCCCGGGGGGGCACGTGAGACCCAGTACTTC. The chain joins TRBV7-9 to TRBJ2-5, with 8 bases matching TRBD2. Germline V gene sequence: CDR1 SEHNR, CDR2 FQNEAQ (reference sequence). Unmatched junction bases numbered 7, after V lost 5 bases and J lost 5 bases. There are 14 residues in the CDR3.

The gene calls are TRBV7-3 and TRBJ2-3; D is perhaps TRBD1 (5 bases). The CDR3 loop spans 14 amino acids. Deletions cut 1 base from V and 7 bases from J, with 12 bases between. Per the germline V gene, CDR1 is SGHTA and CDR2 is FQGTGA. As DNA, the CDR3 is TGTGCCAGCAGCTTAAATCAGGGTCGAAATACGCAGTATTTT. Its translation is CASSLNQGRNTQYF.